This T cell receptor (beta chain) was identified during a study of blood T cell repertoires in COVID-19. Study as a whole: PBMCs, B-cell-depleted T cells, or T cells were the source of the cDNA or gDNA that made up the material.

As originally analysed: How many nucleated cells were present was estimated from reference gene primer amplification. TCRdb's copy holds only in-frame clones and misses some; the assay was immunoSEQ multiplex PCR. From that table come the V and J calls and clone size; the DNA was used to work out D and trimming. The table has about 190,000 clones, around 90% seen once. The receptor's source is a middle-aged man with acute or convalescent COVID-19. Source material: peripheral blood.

CDR3 nucleotide sequence: TGTGCCAGCAGCCACAGCAGGGGCACTGAAGCTTTCTTT. This codes for CASSHSRGTEAFF. V gene TRBV14 combines with J gene TRBJ1-1; D perhaps matches TRBD1 (6 bases). The V gene lost 3 bases and the J gene lost 4 bases, with 9 bases spanning the gap. The CDR3 is 13 amino acids. Germline lookup yields CDR1 SGHDN and CDR2 FVKESK.